This TCR beta chain appears in the sequencing data of a study of shared clonotypes between healthy human individuals. As for the study in general: A couple of women and a few men aged 18 to 49 made up the donors. Each donor's CD8 memory used one plate, CD8 naive two, each CD4 subset three. General study findings and limits: Only blood underwent sampling, and tissue repertoires likely differ. Among a handful of donors, approximately 5% of naive CD4 clonotypes were found in common.

Clones were sequenced by immunoSEQ multiplex PCR, and TCRdb holds only the in-frame ones, with some missing. The table has roughly 400,000 clones, 90% to 98% seen once; the top ten hold 0.32%. After removal of 0 bases from V and 2 bases from J, the junction contained 4 bases not matched to a gene. The CDR3 loop spans 17 amino acids. In germline, CDR1 is SGHDT, CDR2 YYEEEE. In the case of this clone: The antigen is not known.

The clonotype was recovered from a man aged 25-45 years in good health. Sequencing used memory CD8+ T cells sorted from blood. Subset here: CD45RO+ cells pooled with CCR7-negative TemRA cells. The V call is TRBV5-6, the J call TRBJ2-6; 8 bases are a match to TRBD1. This chain's CDR3 is CASSLGRTGTGANVLTF. The CDR3 nucleotides read TGTGCCAGCAGCTTGGGTCGGACAGGGACTGGGGCCAACGTCCTGACTTTC. The variable domain in full, completed from reference TRBV5-6 and TRBJ2-6, reads DAGVTQSPTHLIKTRGQQVTLRCSPKSGHDTVSWYQQALGQGPQFIFQYYEEEERQRGNFPDRFSGHQFPNYSSELNVNALLLGDSALYLCASSLGRTGTGANVLTFGAGSRLTVL.